A selection of T cell receptor beta chains follows, all from one sample in a study of blood T cell repertoires in COVID-19. This table comes from immunoSEQ multiplex PCR, and its TCRdb copy is limited to in-frame clones, with some not included. Here the sample spans about 140,000 clones, around 86% being singletons. Sequencing was done on a sample of peripheral blood. These receptor sequences come from a human donor in a cohort sampled during active COVID-19. The CDR3 runs from the conserved cysteine through the conserved F or W. Fields, in order: D gene, J gene, V gene, clone size, CDR3 DNA, CDR3 protein. A D gene is named only where the DNA matches it firmly. Clone size is given for some rows only: seen once, a few or many times, or a class if the clone is expanded.

>TRBD1|TRBJ1-5|TRBV4-2|NA
TGTGCCAGCAGCTGGACAGGGAGCAATCAGCCCCAGCATTTT
CASSWTGSNQPQHF
>TRBD2|TRBJ2-1|TRBV11-1|NA
TGTGCCAGCAGCTACCTAGCGGGAGGGATCCATGAGCAGTTCTTC
CASSYLAGGIHEQFF
>NA|TRBJ1-4|TRBV6-5|NA
TGTGCCAGCAGCCGGGTCTTCCAACGGGAAAAACTGTTTTTT
CASSRVFQREKLFF
>TRBD2|TRBJ2-1|TRBV19|NA
TGTGCCAGTAGCAACCGGCGGGAGGTCTACAATGAGCAGTTCTTC
CASSNRREVYNEQFF
>TRBD1|TRBJ2-2|TRBV12-5|once
TGTGCTAGTGGTTCCACAGGGGGCATAAACACCGGGGAGCTGTTTTTT
CASGSTGGINTGELFF
>NA|TRBJ2-7|TRBV6-5|NA
TGTGCCAGCAGCCCCAACTTCGAGCAGTACTTC
CASSPNFEQYF
>NA|TRBJ2-7|TRBV5-8|NA
TGTGCCAGCACCCTCGTGGTGTCAGGCTCCTACGAGCAGTACTTC
CASTLVVSGSYEQYF
>NA|TRBJ1-2|TRBV5-8|NA
TGTGCCAGCAGCACCTGGACAGCTAACTATGGCTACACCTTC
CASSTWTANYGYTF
>TRBD2|TRBJ2-7|TRBV6-4|NA
TGTGCCAGCAGACCAAACCTGGGGACTAGCGGGGGCCCCCCCTACGAGCAGTACTTC
CASRPNLGTSGGPPYEQYF
>NA|TRBJ1-4|TRBV9|NA
TGTGCCAGCAGCGCAGGGGTTGCAACTAATGAAAAACTGTTTTTT
CASSAGVATNEKLFF
>NA|TRBJ2-2|TRBV6-1|NA
TGTGCCAGCAGTACCCGCCGGGGGAACACCGGGGAGCTGTTTTTT
CASSTRRGNTGELFF
>NA|TRBJ1-2|TRBV28|NA
TGTGCCAGCAGCCAGTGGGGCAGTTATACCCAAAGAGGCTACACCTTC
CASSQWGSYTQRGYTF
>TRBD1|TRBJ1-1|TRBV27|NA
TGTGCCAGCAGTTTAGGCGACAGGGCCACTGAAGCTTTCTTT
CASSLGDRATEAFF
>TRBD1|TRBJ2-5|TRBV27|NA
TGTGCCAGCAGTTCCTATGGGACAGGGGCAGAAACCCAGTACTTC
CASSSYGTGAETQYF
>TRBD1|TRBJ1-6|TRBV19|few
TGTGCCAGTAAGGACAGGGTGGGCTCACCCCTCCACTTT
CASKDRVGSPLHF
>TRBD1|TRBJ2-2|TRBV19|NA
TGTGCCAGTAGTATCGGGACAGGGATAATCGGGGAGCTGTTTTTT
CASSIGTGIIGELFF
>NA|TRBJ1-6|TRBV3-1/TRBV3-2|NA
TGTGCCAGCAACCTGGAGAATGCACCCCTCCACTTT
CASNLENAPLHF
>TRBD1|TRBJ1-2|TRBV7-9|NA
TGTGCCAGCAGCTTATTATTTAAGTATGGGACAGGGGAGAACTATGGCTACACCTTC
CASSLLFKYGTGENYGYTF
>TRBD2|TRBJ2-3|TRBV27|NA
TGTGCCAGCAGTCCCCGAGCGGGAACGGGGTTAGATACGCAGTATTTT
CASSPRAGTGLDTQYF